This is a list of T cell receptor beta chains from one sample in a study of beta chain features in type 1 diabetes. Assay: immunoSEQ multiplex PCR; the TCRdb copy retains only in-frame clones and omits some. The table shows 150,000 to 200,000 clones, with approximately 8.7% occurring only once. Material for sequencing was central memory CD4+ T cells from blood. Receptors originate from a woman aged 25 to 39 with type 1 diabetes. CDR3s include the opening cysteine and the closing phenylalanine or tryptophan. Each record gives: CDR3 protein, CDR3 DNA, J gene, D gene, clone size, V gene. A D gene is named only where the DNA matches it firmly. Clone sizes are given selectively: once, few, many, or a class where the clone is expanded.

CDR3 protein: CASRGQGSNTIYF; CDR3 DNA: TGTGCCAGCAGGGGACAGGGATCAAACACCATATATTTT; J gene: TRBJ1-3; D gene: TRBD1; clone size: .; V gene: TRBV11-3
CDR3 protein: CASSYSKTSGVTQYF; CDR3 DNA: TGTGCCAGCAGTTACTCGAAAACTAGCGGGGTGACCCAGTACTTC; J gene: TRBJ2-5; D gene: TRBD2; clone size: few; V gene: TRBV6-5
CDR3 protein: CASSPIGTSGNTGELFF; CDR3 DNA: TGTGCCAGCAGTCCGATCGGGACTAGCGGAAACACCGGGGAGCTGTTTTTT; J gene: TRBJ2-2; D gene: TRBD2; clone size: few; V gene: TRBV27
CDR3 protein: CASSAKDSGRAEETQYF; CDR3 DNA: TGTGCCAGCAGCGCCAAGGATAGCGGGAGGGCCGAAGAGACCCAGTACTTC; J gene: TRBJ2-5; D gene: .; clone size: few; V gene: TRBV21-1
CDR3 protein: CSVSRAYNEQFF; CDR3 DNA: TGCAGCGTGAGCAGGGCCTACAATGAGCAGTTCTTC; J gene: TRBJ2-1; D gene: .; clone size: .; V gene: TRBV29-1
CDR3 protein: CASSQDWVTDTQYF; CDR3 DNA: TGTGCCAGCAGCCAAGACTGGGTCACAGATACGCAGTATTTT; J gene: TRBJ2-3; D gene: .; clone size: few; V gene: TRBV7-3
CDR3 protein: CASSKRTGGNYGYTF; CDR3 DNA: TGTGCCAGCAGCAAAAGGACAGGGGGGAACTATGGCTACACCTTC; J gene: TRBJ1-2; D gene: TRBD1; clone size: .; V gene: TRBV13
CDR3 protein: CASSPLTDPYTEAFF; CDR3 DNA: TGTGCCAGCAGTCCCTTGACAGATCCGTACACTGAAGCTTTCTTT; J gene: TRBJ1-1; D gene: .; clone size: few; V gene: TRBV25-1
CDR3 protein: CASSLRVAGRRNEQYF; CDR3 DNA: TGTGCCAGCAGCTTAAGGGTAGCGGGACGGAGAAACGAGCAGTACTTC; J gene: TRBJ2-7; D gene: TRBD2; clone size: few; V gene: TRBV7-3
CDR3 protein: CASSRTSGRAGEQYF; CDR3 DNA: TGCGCCAGCAGCAGGACTAGCGGGAGGGCGGGTGAGCAGTACTTC; J gene: TRBJ2-7; D gene: TRBD2; clone size: .; V gene: TRBV10-2
CDR3 protein: CASRGLPAEQYF; CDR3 DNA: TGTGCCAGCAGGGGACTACCAGCCGAGCAGTACTTC; J gene: TRBJ2-7; D gene: TRBD2; clone size: few; V gene: TRBV2
CDR3 protein: CASSLRTGNLMNTEAFF; CDR3 DNA: TGTGCCAGCAGCTTGCGGACAGGTAACTTAATGAACACTGAAGCTTTCTTT; J gene: TRBJ1-1; D gene: TRBD1; clone size: .; V gene: TRBV5-6
CDR3 protein: CASSDLQGAREQYF; CDR3 DNA: TGTGCCAGCAGTGACTTACAGGGGGCGCGGGAGCAGTACTTC; J gene: TRBJ2-7; D gene: TRBD1; clone size: few; V gene: TRBV6-5
CDR3 protein: CSARQGSRSYEQYF; CDR3 DNA: TGCAGCGCCAGACAGGGGTCAAGGTCCTACGAGCAGTACTTC; J gene: TRBJ2-7; D gene: TRBD1; clone size: few; V gene: TRBV29-1
CDR3 protein: CASSQDPGSDSPLHF; CDR3 DNA: TGTGCCAGCAGCCAAGATCCAGGATCGGATTCACCCCTCCACTTT; J gene: TRBJ1-6; D gene: .; clone size: .; V gene: TRBV4-2
CDR3 protein: CASSLDLAGVSEQYF; CDR3 DNA: TGTGCTAGCAGCTTAGACTTGGCGGGAGTATCCGAGCAGTACTTC; J gene: TRBJ2-7; D gene: TRBD2; clone size: few; V gene: TRBV7-7
CDR3 protein: CASSSKGQAYGYTF; CDR3 DNA: TGTGCCAGCAGCTCCAAAGGACAGGCCTATGGCTACACCTTC; J gene: TRBJ1-2; D gene: TRBD1; clone size: few; V gene: TRBV7-2
CDR3 protein: CASSPTRDNQPQHF; CDR3 DNA: TGTGCCAGTAGTCCAACCAGGGACAATCAGCCCCAGCATTTT; J gene: TRBJ1-5; D gene: .; clone size: .; V gene: TRBV19
CDR3 protein: CAWTSGVSYEQYF; CDR3 DNA: TGTGCCTGGACTTCGGGGGTCTCTTACGAGCAGTACTTC; J gene: TRBJ2-7; D gene: .; clone size: .; V gene: TRBV30
CDR3 protein: CASSSSFGTEAFF; CDR3 DNA: TGTGCCAGCAGCTCCTCGTTCGGGACTGAAGCTTTCTTT; J gene: TRBJ1-1; D gene: .; clone size: .; V gene: TRBV7-3
CDR3 protein: CASNGYAADTQYF; CDR3 DNA: TGTGCCAGCAATGGATACGCGGCAGATACGCAGTATTTT; J gene: TRBJ2-3; D gene: .; clone size: few; V gene: TRBV9
CDR3 protein: CASSLTRDEQYF; CDR3 DNA: TGTGCCAGCAGCTTAACGCGCGACGAGCAGTACTTC; J gene: TRBJ2-7; D gene: .; clone size: .; V gene: TRBV7-2
CDR3 protein: CASSLGWHEGNYGYTF; CDR3 DNA: TGTGCCAGCAGTTTAGGGTGGCACGAGGGAAACTATGGCTACACCTTC; J gene: TRBJ1-2; D gene: .; clone size: few; V gene: TRBV27
CDR3 protein: CASRDFGQDHRATNEKLFF; CDR3 DNA: TGTGCCAGCAGGGACTTCGGACAGGATCATCGTGCAACTAATGAAAAACTGTTTTTT; J gene: TRBJ1-4; D gene: TRBD1; clone size: .; V gene: TRBV28
CDR3 protein: CASSLTEMGEGEQFF; CDR3 DNA: TGCGCCAGCAGCCTAACCGAGATGGGAGAGGGTGAGCAGTTCTTC; J gene: TRBJ2-1; D gene: .; clone size: .; V gene: TRBV4-1
CDR3 protein: CASSLGGDTEAFF; CDR3 DNA: TGTGCCAGCAGTCTTGGCGGGGACACTGAAGCTTTCTTT; J gene: TRBJ1-1; D gene: .; clone size: .; V gene: TRBV6-5
CDR3 protein: CASSQIRLAGVNEQFF; CDR3 DNA: TGTGCCAGCAGCCAAATAAGACTAGCGGGAGTAAATGAGCAGTTCTTC; J gene: TRBJ2-1; D gene: TRBD2; clone size: few; V gene: TRBV14
CDR3 protein: CASSQGGGSSYNEQFF; CDR3 DNA: TGTGCCAGCAGCCAAGGGGGCGGGAGCTCCTACAATGAGCAGTTCTTC; J gene: TRBJ2-1; D gene: TRBD2; clone size: .; V gene: TRBV4-2
CDR3 protein: CASSRLGGQPQHF; CDR3 DNA: TGTGCCAGCAGTCGTTTGGGGGGTCAGCCCCAGCATTTT; J gene: TRBJ1-5; D gene: .; clone size: few; V gene: TRBV27
CDR3 protein: CSVEGQGLNGYTF; CDR3 DNA: TGCAGCGTTGAGGGACAGGGGCTTAATGGCTACACCTTC; J gene: TRBJ1-2; D gene: TRBD1; clone size: .; V gene: TRBV29-1
CDR3 protein: CASSTRGGRETQYF; CDR3 DNA: TGTGCCAGCAGCACAAGAGGGGGCCGAGAGACCCAGTACTTC; J gene: TRBJ2-5; D gene: TRBD1; clone size: few; V gene: TRBV7-2
CDR3 protein: CASSQLFPSSYNEQFF; CDR3 DNA: TGCGCCAGCAGCCAACTATTCCCGAGCTCCTACAATGAGCAGTTCTTC; J gene: TRBJ2-1; D gene: .; clone size: few; V gene: TRBV5-1
CDR3 protein: CASSLAQTKNIQYF; CDR3 DNA: TGTGCCAGCAGCTTAGCGCAGACCAAAAACATTCAGTACTTC; J gene: TRBJ2-4; D gene: .; clone size: few; V gene: TRBV7-2
CDR3 protein: CATSRDSGGYNEQFF; CDR3 DNA: TGTGCCACCAGCAGAGATAGCGGGGGTTACAATGAGCAGTTCTTC; J gene: TRBJ2-1; D gene: TRBD2; clone size: few; V gene: TRBV15
CDR3 protein: CASSLPGTKLQFF; CDR3 DNA: TGTGCCAGCAGTTTACCCGGGACTAAGCTACAGTTCTTC; J gene: TRBJ2-1; D gene: TRBD2; clone size: .; V gene: TRBV27
CDR3 protein: CASSQLAGEGNEQFF; CDR3 DNA: TGTGCCAGCAGTCAACTAGCGGGAGAAGGCAATGAGCAGTTCTTC; J gene: TRBJ2-1; D gene: TRBD2; clone size: few; V gene: TRBV7-3
CDR3 protein: CASSETGGALKTQYF; CDR3 DNA: TGTGCCAGCAGTGAGACAGGGGGCGCATTAAAGACCCAGTACTTC; J gene: TRBJ2-5; D gene: TRBD1; clone size: many; V gene: TRBV28
CDR3 protein: CASSSGTGREETQYF; CDR3 DNA: TGTGCCAGCAGCTCCGGGACAGGGAGGGAAGAGACCCAGTACTTC; J gene: TRBJ2-5; D gene: TRBD1; clone size: few; V gene: TRBV7-9
CDR3 protein: CASSSQGVYGYTF; CDR3 DNA: TGTGCCAGCAGCTCGCAGGGGGTCTATGGCTACACCTTC; J gene: TRBJ1-2; D gene: TRBD1; clone size: few; V gene: TRBV5-8
CDR3 protein: CAWSVSEGYEQYF; CDR3 DNA: TGTGCCTGGAGTGTTAGTGAGGGCTACGAGCAGTACTTC; J gene: TRBJ2-7; D gene: .; clone size: .; V gene: TRBV30